This T cell receptor (beta chain) was observed in a study of T cells after yellow fever vaccination. Study-wide results and caveats: Among all clonotypes, a small share was observed in both CD4 and CD8 compartments. Subsequent to the booster, the majority of primary-vaccination clones reappeared (about 97% CD4, 85% to 90% CD8).

TCRdb re-called the 5' RACE reads with MiXCR, one entry per CDR3 protein. The table shows about 300,000 distinct CDR3 sequences, with 6.8% occurring only once. Notes on this clonotype: Its antigen remains unknown.

V gave up 6 bases and J gave up 7 bases, with 19 bases separating them. The CDR3 consists of 16 residues. Per the germline V gene, CDR1 is SEHNR and CDR2 is FQNEAQ (reference sequence). The rearrangement links TRBV7-9 to TRBJ1-6; D is unresolved. The sequencing used PBMCs, collected roughly 46 days after the first yellow fever vaccination. This clonotype was obtained from a man aged 18-30 years who received the YFV17D yellow fever vaccine. CDR3 sequence: CASRTTQPGGNSPLHF. In DNA, the CDR3 is TGTGCCAGCAGGACAACACAACCGGGCGGGAATTCACCCCTCCACTTT. The entire variable domain, with the rest obtained from reference TRBV7-9 and TRBJ1-6, is as follows: DTGVSQNPRHKITKRGQNVTFRCDPISEHNRLYWYRQTLGQGPEFLTYFQNEAQLEKSRLLSDRFSAERPKGSFSTLEIQRTEQGDSAMYLCASRTTQPGGNSPLHFGNGTRLTVT.